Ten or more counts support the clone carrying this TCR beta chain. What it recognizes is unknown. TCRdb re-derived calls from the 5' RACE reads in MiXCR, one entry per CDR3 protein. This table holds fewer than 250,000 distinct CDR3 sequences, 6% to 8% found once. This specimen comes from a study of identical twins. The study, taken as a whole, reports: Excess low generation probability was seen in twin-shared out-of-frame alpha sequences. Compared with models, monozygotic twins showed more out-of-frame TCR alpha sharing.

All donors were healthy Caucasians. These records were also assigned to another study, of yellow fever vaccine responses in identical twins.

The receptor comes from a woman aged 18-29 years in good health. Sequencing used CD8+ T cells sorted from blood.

CDR3 sequence (DNA): TGTGCCATCAGTGAGTGGGAGGAGGTAAATGAGCAGTTCTTC. It is translated as CAISEWEEVNEQFF. This chain joins TRBV10-3 and TRBJ2-1, with D perhaps matching TRBD2 (6 bases). The CDR3 runs 14 residues. Germline lookup yields CDR1 ENHRY and CDR2 SYGVKD. Trimming cost V 1 base and J 7 bases, with 11 bases left between them.